Presented here are 30 T cell receptor beta chains from one specimen sequenced in a study of cytomegalovirus exposure and HLA in healthy donors. PCR employed 60 Vbeta and 13 Jbeta primers. Method: immunoSEQ multiplex PCR; TCRdb's copy keeps in-frame clones and lacks some. The table includes some 89,000 clones, 78% detected once. The sequenced sample was PBMCs. The receptor set was obtained from a middle-aged woman in good health and CMV-seropositive.

The chain combines TRBV7-9 with TRBJ1-2; 7 bases are a match to TRBD1. This CDR3 is built from 14 residues. After removal of 0 bases from V and 4 bases from J, the junction contained 2 bases not matched to a gene. The V gene's germline CDR1 is SEHNR and CDR2 FQNEAQ (reference sequence). The CDR3 nucleotides read TGTGCCAGCAGCTTAGCGGCAGGGGGCTATGGCTACACCTTC. Amino acid sequence: CASSLAAGGYGYTF.

This clone was seen once. The gene calls are TRBV5-1 and TRBJ2-3; unclear D gene. The CDR3 is made up of 12 amino acids. Trimming pared 3 bases from V and 0 bases from J, leaving 2 bases between. CDR1 is SGHRS and CDR2 is YFSETQ in the germline V gene. The CDR3 bases are TGCGCCAGCAGCTCAAGCACAGATACGCAGTATTTT. Protein product: CASSSSTDTQYF.

V gene TRBV19 combines with J gene TRBJ1-5; 7 nucleotides match TRBD1. The junction had 8 bases not matched to a gene; V was cut back by 4 bases and J by 2 bases. The CDR3 totals 16 residues. Germline V lookup: CDR1 LNHDA, CDR2 SQIVND (reference sequence). In DNA form, the CDR3 reads TGTGCCAGTAGTACGACAGGGTTTAGAGGCAATCAGCCCCAGCATTTT. Encoded protein: CASSTTGFRGNQPQHF.

This clone was found once. The chain uses TRBV6-6 and TRBJ1-1, with 8 bases identical to TRBD1. The CDR3 runs 15 residues. V shed 4 bases, J shed 2 bases, and the junction held 6 bases outside the gene matches. The germline gives CDR1 MNHNY, CDR2 SVGAGI (reference sequence). CDR3: CASSSVGQGNTEAFF. In nucleotides, the CDR3 is TGTGCCAGCAGTTCCGTCGGACAGGGAAACACTGAAGCTTTCTTT.

The sample holds a few counts of this clone. The V call is TRBV5-1, the J call TRBJ2-7; the match to TRBD1 covers 7 bases. Unmatched junction bases numbered 7, after V lost 2 bases and J lost 5 bases. Germline V gives CDR1 SGHRS, CDR2 YFSETQ. The CDR3 runs to 14 residues. As DNA, the CDR3 is TGCGCCAGCAGCTTTCGTCAGGGGGACCACGAGCAGTACTTC. Protein: CASSFRQGDHEQYF.

The chain combines TRBV6-4 with TRBJ1-2; D gene uncertain. The CDR3 is 12 residues long. Germline V lookup: CDR1 MRHNA, CDR2 SNTAGT. V was shortened by 4 bases and J by 13 bases, with 16 bases between the two germline ends. This CDR3 reads CASSGEAGVPTF. Written as DNA, the CDR3 is TGTGCCAGCAGTGGTGAAGCAGGCGTCCCCACCTTC.

This clone came up once. This sequence joins TRBV6-4 and TRBJ2-1; 13 bases line up with TRBD2. With V trimmed by 5 bases and J by 7 bases, 8 bases remained unmatched. Germline values: CDR1 MRHNA, CDR2 SNTAGT. The CDR3 contains 16 residues. CDR3 DNA: TGTGCCAGCAGTAAAAGGACTAGCGGGAGCGTAAATGAGCAGTTCTTC. It is translated as CASSKRTSGSVNEQFF.

The chain links TRBV6-5 to TRBJ1-2; possibly TRBD1 for D (6 bases). Germline lookup yields CDR1 MNHEY and CDR2 SVGAGI. This CDR3 spans 14 amino acids. Trimming stripped 4 bases from V and 4 bases from J, with 13 bases between. The CDR3 DNA reads TGTGCCAGCAGTTTAGGGGGTTGGCCCTATGGCTACACCTTC. Translation gives CASSLGGWPYGYTF.

The rearrangement links TRBV5-1 to TRBJ1-1; 7 positions match TRBD1. The germline V gene has CDR1 SGHRS and CDR2 YFSETQ. V was pared by 3 bases and J by 1 base, with 3 bases of the junction left unmatched. The CDR3 length is 14 residues. The CDR3 coding sequence is TGCGCCAGCAGCTCGGGACAGCCGAACACTGAAGCTTTCTTT. It is translated as CASSSGQPNTEAFF.

This clone was counted only a few times. One end of the junction is discordant with germline, which a read error may explain. The rearrangement uses TRBV2 and TRBJ2-6; D is possibly TRBD1 (5 bases). Germline V gene sequence: CDR1 SNHLY, CDR2 FYNNEI. The CDR3 loop spans 11 amino acids. CDR3 in amino acids: CASSVTEDPAF. The CDR3 coding sequence is TGTGCCAGCAGCGTGACAGAGGATCCGGCTTTC.

DNA of the CDR3: TGTGCCAGCAGCCAAGTTAGCGGGGGGTTGTTCTTC. Residues: CASSQVSGGLFF. This chain links TRBV14 with TRBJ2-1; 10 bases align to TRBD2. The CDR3 runs 12 residues. Per germline, CDR1 SGHDN and CDR2 FVKESK. V shed 1 base, J shed 15 bases, and the junction held 3 bases outside the gene matches.

V is TRBV11-2 and J is TRBJ2-7; 7 nucleotides agree with TRBD2. The CDR3 is 14 amino acids. Looked up from germline, CDR1 is SGHAT and CDR2 is FQNNGV. Trimming at V came to 5 bases and at J to 6 bases, leaving 10 bases not matched to a gene. This CDR3 is CASSQVVGGSEQYF. CDR3 nucleotides: TGTGCCAGCAGCCAAGTGGTGGGCGGGAGCGAGCAGTACTTC.

The rearrangement links TRBV30 to TRBJ2-7; 9 nucleotides line up with TRBD1. The CDR3 covers 15 residues. Unmatched junction bases numbered 8, after V lost 0 bases and J lost 5 bases. Per the germline V gene, CDR1 is GTSNPN and CDR2 is SVGIG (reference sequence). The DNA for the CDR3 is TGTGCCTGGAGTGTCGGGGGACAGGGAACCCACGAGCAGTACTTC. Translation: CAWSVGGQGTHEQYF.

This clone was seen a few times. The chain links TRBV15 to TRBJ2-1, with TRBD2 matching over 14 bases. The CDR3 totals 15 residues. With 5 bases clipped from V and 9 bases from J, the junction kept 6 bases outside the gene matches. Germline loops: CDR1 LNHNV, CDR2 YYDKDF (reference sequence). The CDR3 sequence: CATSGGTSGSSEQFF. Here the CDR3 DNA reads TGTGCCACCAGCGGCGGGACTAGCGGGAGTAGTGAGCAGTTCTTC.

This chain joins TRBV10-1 and TRBJ2-7, with 9 nucleotides matching TRBD2. The V gene's germline CDR1 is WNHNN and CDR2 SYGVQD (reference sequence). The CDR3 consists of 14 residues. With 4 bases clipped from V and 3 bases from J, the junction kept 4 bases outside the gene matches. In DNA form, the CDR3 reads TGCGCCAGCAGTGGACTGCGGGAGGGCTACGAGCAGTACTTC. Its translation: CASSGLREGYEQYF.

CDR3 nucleotide sequence: TGTGCCAGCAGCTTAACGGGAGAATTGAGCAATGAGCAGTTCTTC. As protein: CASSLTGELSNEQFF. The chain carries TRBV5-4 and TRBJ2-1; weak D call: TRBD2 (6 bases). The germline gives CDR1 SGHNT, CDR2 YYREEE (reference sequence). The CDR3 extends over 15 amino acids. V was trimmed by 2 bases and J by 6 bases, leaving 15 bases between them.

The chain employs TRBV2 and TRBJ2-3; 9 bases align to TRBD2. This CDR3 is built from 16 residues. V trimming: 5 bases; J trimming: 2 bases; junction bases outside the gene matches: 8. The V gene's germline CDR1 is SNHLY and CDR2 FYNNEI. CDR3 in amino acids: CASSLLAGVPTDTQYF. The DNA of the CDR3 is TGTGCCAGCAGTCTCTTAGCGGGAGTACCCACAGATACGCAGTATTTT.

The rearrangement joins TRBV4-2 to TRBJ2-1; 11 positions agree with TRBD2. The CDR3 spans 15 residues. Germline lookup yields CDR1 LGHNA and CDR2 YNFKEQ. The V segment lost 0 bases and the J segment 8 bases; nucleotides outside the gene matches: 3. The CDR3 sequence: CASSQDTSGSYEQFF. CDR3 nucleotides: TGTGCCAGCAGCCAAGATACTAGCGGGAGCTATGAGCAGTTCTTC.

The chain recombines TRBV29-1 with TRBJ1-1; D call uncertain. Deletions cut 3 bases from V and 6 bases from J, with 11 bases between. The CDR3 has 12 amino acids. Germline CDR1 is SQVTM and CDR2 is ANQGSEA. CDR3 nucleotides: TGCAGCGTTGAGGGCTGGGCCGCTGAAGCTTTCTTT. It encodes CSVEGWAAEAFF. Using reference TRBV29-1 and TRBJ1-1 for the parts outside the CDR3, the full variable domain is SAVISQKPSRDICQRGTSLTIQCQVDSQVTMMFWYRQQPGQSLTLIATANQGSEATYESGFVIDKFPISRPNLTFSTLTVSNMSPEDSSIYLCSVEGWAAEAFFGQGTRLTVV.

This clone appeared a single time. V usage is TRBV5-1 and J usage is TRBJ2-1; a weak D match, TRBD1 (6 bases). The CDR3 runs 16 residues. CDR1 is SGHRS and CDR2 is YFSETQ in the germline V gene. V lost 1 base, J lost 0 bases, and 11 bases lay in between. Here the CDR3 DNA reads TGCGCCAGCAGCTTGTCAGGGGTAGGCTCCTACAATGAGCAGTTCTTC. Protein: CASSLSGVGSYNEQFF.

V is TRBV9 and J is TRBJ2-1, with D tentatively TRBD1 (6 bases). Germline values: CDR1 SGDLS, CDR2 YYNGEE. V lost 2 bases to trimming and J lost 8 bases, with 14 bases between them. The CDR3 runs to 14 residues. The CDR3: CASSVSGTTDEQFF. The CDR3 region has the DNA TGTGCCAGCAGCGTCTCCGGGACAACAGATGAGCAGTTCTTC.

This clone was seen a handful of times. The chain uses TRBV5-1 and TRBJ1-1; 8 nucleotides align to TRBD1. The CDR3 has 13 amino acids. V lost 4 bases, J lost 5 bases, and 4 bases stayed unmatched. The germline CDR1 and CDR2 sequences are SGHRS and YFSETQ. This CDR3 reads CASSVTGGTEAFF. The CDR3 DNA sequence: TGCGCCAGCAGCGTCACAGGGGGAACTGAAGCTTTCTTT.

This clone showed up just once. The chain uses TRBV28 and TRBJ1-2, with 9 bases aligning to TRBD1. The CDR3 contains 17 residues. The V gene end was trimmed by 4 bases and the J gene end by 4 bases; junction bases not matched to a gene: 13. Germline CDR1 MDHEN, CDR2 SYDVKM. CDR3 protein: CASSSRDRVQLTYGYTF. The CDR3 nucleotides read TGTGCCAGCAGTTCCCGGGACAGGGTCCAACTCACCTATGGCTACACCTTC.

There are a few counts of this clone. This chain joins TRBV6-1 and TRBJ1-4; 11 nucleotides line up with TRBD1. CDR3 size: 14 residues. V lost 7 bases to trimming and J lost 6 bases; unmatched junction nucleotides: 4. Germline CDR1 reads MNHNS; CDR2 reads SASEGT. DNA for the CDR3: TGTGCCAGCACCGGACAGGGGGCGCATGAAAAACTGTTTTTT. This translates into CASTGQGAHEKLFF.

In its sample, this clone was seen many times. This chain connects TRBV6-5 to TRBJ1-1; D unresolved. Germline V gives CDR1 MNHEY, CDR2 SVGAGI. Trimming removed 6 bases at V and 1 base at J, with 6 bases between. The CDR3 contains 12 residues. The CDR3: CASREQNTEAFF. The DNA of the CDR3 is TGTGCCAGCAGAGAACAGAACACTGAAGCTTTCTTT.

The chain uses TRBV9 and TRBJ2-1; TRBD1 is a possible D gene (5 bases). This CDR3 contains 14 residues. Germline V gene sequence: CDR1 SGDLS, CDR2 YYNGEE. Trimming stripped 0 bases from V and 4 bases from J, with 8 bases between. The CDR3 spells CASSVGQGYNEQFF. The CDR3, as DNA: TGTGCCAGCAGCGTAGGGCAGGGTTACAATGAGCAGTTCTTC. The complete variable domain, with remaining parts taken from reference TRBV9 and TRBJ2-1, reads DSGVTQTPKHLITATGQRVTLRCSPRSGDLSVYWYQQSLDQGLQFLIQYYNGEERAKGNILERFSAQQFPDLHSELNLSSLELGDSALYFCASSVGQGYNEQFFGPGTRLTVL.

This chain uses TRBV2 with TRBJ2-6; a possible D gene is TRBD1 (6 bases). Trimming cost V 7 bases and J 0 bases, with 13 bases left between them. Germline V CDR1 and CDR2: SNHLY, FYNNEI. This CDR3 contains 16 residues. CDR3 amino acids: CASNLDSRSGANVLTF. The CDR3 coding sequence is TGTGCCAGCAACCTGGACAGCCGCTCTGGGGCCAACGTCCTGACTTTC. Full variable domain (missing parts from reference TRBV2 and TRBJ2-6): EPEVTQTPSHQVTQMGQEVILRCVPISNHLYFYWYRQILGQKVEFLVSFYNNEISEKSEIFDDQFSVERPDGSNFTLKIRSTKLEDSAMYFCASNLDSRSGANVLTFGAGSRLTVL.

The chain combines TRBV9 with TRBJ1-2; D is possibly TRBD1 (5 bases). CDR1 and CDR2 (germline): SGDLS, YYNGEE. The CDR3 totals 14 residues. Trimming shortened V by 0 bases and J by 2 bases, and 8 bases separated the two germline ends. This CDR3 is CASSVAPGNYGYTF. In nucleotides, the CDR3 is TGTGCCAGCAGCGTAGCTCCAGGGAACTATGGCTACACCTTC.

V and J are TRBV5-4 and TRBJ2-2; 9 nucleotides line up with TRBD2. The V gene end was trimmed by 4 bases and the J gene end by 7 bases; junction bases not matched to a gene: 8. CDR3 length: 15 residues. The V gene's germline CDR1 is SGHNT and CDR2 YYREEE (reference sequence). DNA of the CDR3: TGTGCCAGCAGCCCTGGGACTAGCTTCGGCGGGGAGCTGTTTTTT. This sequence encodes CASSPGTSFGGELFF.

This sequence joins TRBV4-1 and TRBJ2-7; TRBD2 matches at 12 bases. CDR3 size: 15 residues. Germline CDR1 and CDR2: MGHRA and YSYEKL. J lost 5 bases, V lost 1 base, and 3 bases had no gene match. CDR3 protein: CASSQGLAGVDEQYF. The CDR3 bases are TGCGCCAGCAGCCAAGGACTAGCGGGAGTAGACGAGCAGTACTTC.